The sequence of this TCR beta chain was determined in a study of blood T cell repertoires in COVID-19. With 4 bases removed from V and 4 bases from J, the gap between germline ends came to 16 bases. The CDR3 is made up of 15 amino acids. Germline V gene lookup returns CDR1 PRHDT and CDR2 FYEKMQ (reference sequence). As handled by the study authors: Quantification of nucleated cells was approximated via reference gene primer amplification. Measured with immunoSEQ multiplex PCR; TCRdb has only the in-frame clones, and not every one. The V and J calls and clone size are taken from that table; D and trimming were inferred from the DNA. The repertoire consists of 250,000 to 350,000 clones, with nearly 90% occurring once and the leading ten covering roughly 1.5%.

The sample taken for sequencing was PBMCs or T cells enriched from blood (not recorded which). The J gene is TRBJ2-5, the V gene TRBV13; the D gene is possibly TRBD1 (6 bases). The sequence derives from a woman aged 18 to 35 with acute COVID-19. DNA of the CDR3: TGTGCCAGCAGCTCTGGGTCGGACAGAGGAGAGACCCAGTACTTC. The encoded protein is CASSSGSDRGETQYF.